This paragraph covers one T cell receptor beta chain sequence. The method was immunoSEQ multiplex PCR; TCRdb's version includes in-frame clones alone and lacks a portion of them. The sample includes around 68,000 clones, roughly 84% seen only once; the top ten take about 6.6%. This sample was included in a study of blood T cell repertoires in COVID-19. This CDR3 comprises 13 residues. V gave up 1 base and J gave up 4 bases; unmatched junction bases: 0. Per germline, CDR1 LNHNV and CDR2 YYDKDF (reference sequence). Material: peripheral blood. V gene TRBV15 combines with J gene TRBJ1-2; 7 bases align to TRBD1. The sequence came from a man in his fifties with active COVID-19. The CDR3 is CATSRGQGYGYTF. The CDR3, as DNA: TGTGCCACCAGCAGAGGACAGGGCTATGGCTACACCTTC. The whole variable domain, remainder taken from reference TRBV15 and TRBJ1-2, is DAMVIQNPRYQVTQFGKPVTLSCSQTLNHNVMYWYQQKSSQAPKLLFHYYDKDFNNEADTPDNFQSRRPNTSFCFLDIRSPGLGDTAMYLCATSRGQGYGYTFGSGTRLTVV.